The clone carrying this TCR beta chain was recorded at least ten times. This sample is part of a study of Graves' ophthalmopathy and Graves' hyperthyroidism. Amplification from RNA transcripts yielded the TCR beta CDR3 regions. Investigators did first-round RT-PCR with HTBI primers, then second-round multiplex PCR. Using its own MiXCR run on the multiplex PCR reads, TCRdb lists one record per CDR3 protein. The sample has 350,000 to 450,000 distinct CDR3 sequences, more than 20% seen once. The authors defined stable hyperthyroidism as no ophthalmopathy within 18 months of follow-up. The source of this sequence is a woman between 18 and 30 years old with stable Graves' hyperthyroidism. Sequenced input: peripheral blood.

The CDR3 sequence: CASSLYAGGYGYTF. CDR3 sequence (DNA): TGTGCCAGCAGTTTATATGCAGGGGGTTATGGCTACACCTTC. The chain links TRBV28 to TRBJ1-2; 7 bases line up with TRBD1. Trimming at V came to 1 base and at J to 5 bases, leaving 4 bases not matched to a gene. The CDR3 runs to 14 residues. CDR1 MDHEN and CDR2 SYDVKM come from the germline V gene.